This entry features one T cell receptor beta chain sequence. Its target is not known. Profiled with immunoSEQ multiplex PCR; TCRdb holds only in-frame clones, not every one. The sample consists of around 21,000 clones, roughly 85% of them appearing once. The data belong to a study of neoadjuvant nivolumab and ipilimumab in lung cancer. Broader study findings: Resected-tumor TCR richness correlated positively with pretherapy blood richness. Only two of four nivolumab-treated tumors gained richness and clonality by surgery.

Sequenced material: peripheral blood, taken before neoadjuvant nivolumab, alone or with ipilimumab. The TCR was taken from an adult with non-small cell lung cancer.

CDR3 loop: CASSLVPGGNNEQFF. CDR3 nucleotide sequence: TGCGCCAGCAGCTTGGTTCCGGGAGGGAACAATGAGCAGTTCTTC. The chain joins TRBV5-1 to TRBJ2-1; 8 bases are a match to TRBD2. Germline CDR1 is SGHRS and CDR2 is YFSETQ. V lost 0 bases, J lost 5 bases, and 4 bases stayed unmatched. CDR3 length equals 15 residues.